These 17 T cell receptor beta chains were all obtained from the same sample, sequenced in a study of cytomegalovirus exposure and HLA in healthy donors (dated by TCRdb to 2015 to 2018). The method was the immunoSEQ multiplex PCR assay. The immuneACCESS repertoire file appears here via TCRdb, limited to in-frame rearrangements. These files lack a portion of the clones; in checked studies, under half of the deficit traces to unresolved V genes, and the cause of the others is not known. The sample profile shows about 88,000 clones; about four fifths of them were found once. Of the sample, over 10% is held by the ten largest clones. The specimen was PBMCs. The receptors come from a woman aged 18-29 years in good health and CMV-seropositive.

The table lists this clone with a few counts. The genes are TRBV7-2 and TRBJ1-1; D unclear. The germline CDR1 and CDR2 sequences are SGHTA and FQGNSA. This CDR3 spans 12 amino acids. The V end lost 5 bases, the J end lost 1 base, and 5 bases lay between the germline ends. In DNA, the CDR3 is TGTGCCAGCAGCCCCTGGAACACTGAAGCTTTCTTT. This sequence encodes CASSPWNTEAFF.

This chain links TRBV7-8 with TRBJ1-1; maybe TRBD1 (6 bases). Germline loops: CDR1 SGHVS, CDR2 FQNEAQ. V shed 2 bases and J shed 5 bases, with 9 bases lying between them. The CDR3 is made up of 13 amino acids. CDR3 nucleotide sequence: TGTGCCAGCAGCTTACAGGGGCGTACTGAAGCTTTCTTT. It codes for CASSLQGRTEAFF.

Only a few counts were recorded for this clone. This rearrangement joins TRBV4-2 to TRBJ2-1; D is possibly TRBD2 (5 bases). Germline CDR1 is LGHNA and CDR2 is YNFKEQ. Trimming removed 0 bases from V and 12 bases from J, with 18 bases in between. The CDR3 contains 15 residues. The CDR3 coding sequence is TGTGCCAGCAGCCAAGATCGTGCCGGGGTAATCGGGCAGTTCTTC. It yields the protein CASSQDRAGVIGQFF.

The CDR3 DNA follows: TGTGCCAGCTCAAAGAGACAGGGGGCCCAACAGCCCTACGAGCAGTACTTC. Residues: CASSKRQGAQQPYEQYF. V gene TRBV18 combines with J gene TRBJ2-7, with 10 bases lining up with TRBD1. Germline-derived CDR1 and CDR2 are KGHSH and LQKENI. The CDR3 totals 17 residues. The trim removed 5 bases at V and 2 bases at J, leaving 12 bases unmatched. Using reference TRBV18 and TRBJ2-7 for the parts outside the CDR3, the full variable domain is NAGVMQNPRHLVRRRGQEARLRCSPMKGHSHVYWYRQLPEEGLKFMVYLQKENIIDESGMPKERFSAEFPKEGPSILRIQQVVRGDSAAYFCASSKRQGAQQPYEQYFGPGTRLTVT.

The rearrangement links TRBV28 to TRBJ1-2; D gene ambiguous. Germline V gives CDR1 MDHEN, CDR2 SYDVKM. The CDR3 covers 11 residues. Trimming cost V 5 bases and J 4 bases, with 5 bases left between them. The CDR3 reads CASSPLYGYTF. The CDR3 DNA reads as TGTGCCAGCAGTCCCCTCTATGGCTACACCTTC.

The chain is built from TRBV27 and TRBJ2-7; a possible D gene is TRBD1 (6 bases). The CDR3 contains 14 residues. Germline V gene lookup returns CDR1 MNHEY and CDR2 SMNVEV (reference sequence). The V end was cut by 5 bases, the J end by 2 bases, with 13 bases between. CDR3 sequence: CASSTGQNTYEQYF. The CDR3 nucleotides read TGTGCCAGCAGTACCGGACAGAATACCTACGAGCAGTACTTC.

The V and J genes are TRBV29-1 and TRBJ2-1; D unclear. Germline loops: CDR1 SQVTM, CDR2 ANQGSEA. V was cut by 5 bases and J by 3 bases, with 11 bases left in between. This CDR3 comprises 13 residues. The CDR3 DNA reads as TGCAGCGTTACACATAGCTTCTACAATGAGCAGTTCTTC. Translating gives CSVTHSFYNEQFF.

This clone was seen only once. This chain links TRBV28 with TRBJ1-2; D uncertain. CDR1 is MDHEN and CDR2 is SYDVKM in the germline V gene. The V gene lost 7 bases and the J gene lost 8 bases, with 23 bases spanning the gap. This CDR3 comprises 15 residues. The CDR3 loop reads CASILSPGTAGGYTF. Written as DNA, the CDR3 is TGTGCCAGCATCCTCAGCCCAGGCACCGCGGGGGGCTACACCTTC.

The chain recombines TRBV4-1 with TRBJ1-5, with TRBD1 matching over 11 bases. The germline V gene has CDR1 MGHRA and CDR2 YSYEKL. CDR3 length equals 15 residues. After removal of 1 base from V and 8 bases from J, the junction contained 4 bases not matched to a gene. Written as DNA, the CDR3 is TGCGCCAGCAGCCAAGGGGACAGGGGGTTTGAGCCCCAGCATTTT. As protein: CASSQGDRGFEPQHF.

This rearrangement joins TRBV9 to TRBJ2-1, with D possibly TRBD1 on 6 matching bases. V lost 0 bases and J lost 2, with 12 bases in between. The CDR3 has 16 amino acids. The germline gives CDR1 SGDLS, CDR2 YYNGEE. CDR3: CASSVVPDRPYNEQFF. CDR3 sequence (DNA): TGTGCCAGCAGCGTAGTCCCGGACAGACCCTACAATGAGCAGTTCTTC.

The genes are TRBV2 and TRBJ1-5; a weak D match, TRBD1 (6 bases). Trimming took off 3 bases at V and 3 bases at J, with 15 bases between the two ends. Germline CDR1 SNHLY, CDR2 FYNNEI. The CDR3 length is 16 residues. CDR3 DNA sequence: TGTGCCAGCAGTGATGGGCCAGGGGAGCTCAATCAGCCCCAGCATTTT. Its protein product is CASSDGPGELNQPQHF. The full variable domain, rest sourced from reference TRBV2 and TRBJ1-5, is EPEVTQTPSHQVTQMGQEVILRCVPISNHLYFYWYRQILGQKVEFLVSFYNNEISEKSEIFDDQFSVERPDGSNFTLKIRSTKLEDSAMYFCASSDGPGELNQPQHFGDGTRLSIL.

V is TRBV28 and J is TRBJ1-2, with a tentative D call TRBD1 (6 bases). Trimming cost V 3 bases and J 5 bases, with 13 bases left between them. CDR3 length: 14 amino acids. In germline, CDR1 is MDHEN, CDR2 SYDVKM. The CDR3 protein is CASSFGGLEYGYTF. In DNA, the CDR3 is TGTGCCAGCAGTTTCGGGGGGCTGGAGTATGGCTACACCTTC.

The chain employs TRBV28 and TRBJ2-7, with D unclear. Deletions cut 5 bases from V and 6 bases from J, with 8 bases between. This CDR3 is built from 11 residues. Germline V CDR1 and CDR2: MDHEN, SYDVKM. CDR3 coding DNA: TGTGCCAGCAGTCCTTTTCGCGAGCAGTACTTC. Encoded protein: CASSPFREQYF.

The chain's CDR3 is CASSLVQGGHNEQFF. The CDR3 nucleotides are TGTGCCAGCAGTTTAGTGCAGGGGGGCCACAATGAGCAGTTCTTC. The chain uses TRBV28 and TRBJ2-1; perhaps TRBD1 as D (7 bases). The CDR3 sequence is 15 residues long. Germline V gene sequence: CDR1 MDHEN, CDR2 SYDVKM. Deletions cut 2 bases from V and 5 bases from J, with 13 bases between.

The rearrangement uses TRBV7-2 and TRBJ1-4; D is unresolved. With 3 bases removed from V and 1 base from J, the gap between germline ends came to 9 bases. This CDR3 spans 15 amino acids. Germline CDR1 SGHTA, CDR2 FQGNSA. CDR3 nucleotide sequence: TGTGCCAGCAGCTTTCCCGAGCGAACTAATGAAAAACTGTTTTTT. It codes for CASSFPERTNEKLFF.

The genes are TRBV11-2 and TRBJ2-5, with 11 bases fitting TRBD2. Germline CDR1 reads SGHAT; CDR2 reads FQNNGV. The CDR3 spans 16 residues. V dropped 5 bases and J dropped 5; count of bases not matched to a gene: 10. DNA for the CDR3: TGTGCCAGCAGCCCAGGGGTAGCGGGGGGGCGGGAGACCCAGTACTTC. It codes for CASSPGVAGGRETQYF.

V gene TRBV5-1 combines with J gene TRBJ2-1; D is possibly TRBD2 (5 bases). Looked up from germline, CDR1 is SGHRS and CDR2 is YFSETQ. The CDR3 loop spans 15 amino acids. V lost 1 base and J 5 bases, leaving 13 bases between the germline ends. For the CDR3, the DNA is TGCGCCAGCAGCTTGTGGACGGGAAAGGACAATGAGCAGTTCTTC. Residues: CASSLWTGKDNEQFF.